A selection of T cell receptor beta chains follows, all from one sample in a study of T cell responses to AZD1222 COVID-19 vaccine. TCRdb keeps only in-frame clones here, not all; method: immunoSEQ multiplex PCR. The table has 97,000 or so clones, approximately 88% seen once. The sequencing used peripheral blood, collected on day 0 of AZD1222 vaccination. These receptors all come from an adult in good health. CDR3s include the opening cysteine and the closing phenylalanine or tryptophan. A D gene is named only where the DNA matches it firmly. Size tells how often a clone was seen (once, few, many) or the class of an expanded clone, and some rows leave it out.

v_gene: TRBV19; d_gene: TRBD2; j_gene: TRBJ2-2; abundance: NA; CDR3aa: CASRTSGNTGELFF; CDR3nt: TGTGCCAGTAGAACTAGCGGGAACACCGGGGAGCTGTTTTTT
v_gene: TRBV4-2; d_gene: TRBD2; j_gene: TRBJ2-1; abundance: NA; CDR3aa: CASSQDLGTTSGSSYNEQFF; CDR3nt: TGTGCCAGCAGCCAAGATCTGGGTACGACTAGCGGGAGCTCCTACAATGAGCAGTTCTTC
v_gene: TRBV6-4; d_gene: NA; j_gene: TRBJ2-3; abundance: NA; CDR3aa: CASSGSSSSADTQYF; CDR3nt: TGTGCCAGCAGTGGGAGCTCCTCGAGTGCAGATACGCAGTATTTT
v_gene: TRBV5-5; d_gene: NA; j_gene: TRBJ1-3; abundance: NA; CDR3aa: CASRKTTSGNTIYF; CDR3nt: TGTGCCAGCAGGAAGACTACCTCTGGAAACACCATATATTTT
v_gene: TRBV9; d_gene: TRBD1; j_gene: TRBJ2-1; abundance: NA; CDR3aa: CASSQTTGGYEQFF; CDR3nt: TGTGCCAGCAGCCAAACGACAGGGGGATATGAGCAGTTCTTC
v_gene: TRBV14; d_gene: TRBD2; j_gene: TRBJ2-2; abundance: NA; CDR3aa: CASSQNQLAGFSNTGELFF; CDR3nt: TGTGCCAGCAGCCAAAATCAACTAGCGGGATTTTCGAACACCGGGGAGCTGTTTTTT
v_gene: TRBV11-2; d_gene: NA; j_gene: TRBJ1-5; abundance: once; CDR3aa: CASSRDINQPQHF; CDR3nt: TGTGCCAGCAGCCGGGACATCAATCAGCCCCAGCATTTT
v_gene: TRBV29-1; d_gene: TRBD1; j_gene: TRBJ1-2; abundance: NA; CDR3aa: CSVGADRESGYTF; CDR3nt: TGCAGCGTTGGAGCGGACAGGGAAAGTGGCTACACCTTC
v_gene: TRBV6-2/TRBV6-3; d_gene: TRBD2; j_gene: TRBJ2-5; abundance: NA; CDR3aa: CASSYEGTSGRHQETQYF; CDR3nt: TGTGCCAGCAGTTACGAGGGGACTAGCGGGAGGCACCAAGAGACCCAGTACTTC
v_gene: TRBV6-2/TRBV6-3; d_gene: NA; j_gene: TRBJ1-5; abundance: many; CDR3aa: CASSYFGDSNQPQHF; CDR3nt: TGTGCCAGCAGTTATTTTGGGGATAGCAATCAGCCCCAGCATTTT
v_gene: TRBV5-5; d_gene: NA; j_gene: TRBJ1-6; abundance: NA; CDR3aa: CASSLAENSPLHF; CDR3nt: TGTGCCAGCAGCTTGGCCGAGAATTCACCCCTCCACTTT
v_gene: TRBV5-1; d_gene: TRBD1; j_gene: TRBJ1-2; abundance: NA; CDR3aa: CASSLGQGAYGYTF; CDR3nt: TGCGCCAGCAGCTTGGGACAGGGGGCCTATGGCTACACCTTC
v_gene: TRBV4-2; d_gene: NA; j_gene: TRBJ1-4; abundance: NA; CDR3aa: CASSQNEGTKPNEKLFF; CDR3nt: TGTGCCAGCAGCCAAAACGAAGGGACAAAGCCTAATGAAAAACTGTTTTTT
v_gene: TRBV29-1; d_gene: TRBD1; j_gene: TRBJ1-1; abundance: NA; CDR3aa: CSVKATGDTEAFF; CDR3nt: TGCAGCGTTAAAGCTACAGGGGACACTGAAGCTTTCTTT
v_gene: TRBV28; d_gene: TRBD1; j_gene: TRBJ1-6; abundance: NA; CDR3aa: CASRIQGLNSPLHF; CDR3nt: TGTGCCAGCAGGATACAGGGGCTTAATTCACCCCTCCACTTT
v_gene: TRBV7-9; d_gene: NA; j_gene: TRBJ1-3; abundance: NA; CDR3aa: CASSPDSSGNTIYF; CDR3nt: TGTGCCAGCAGCCCTGACAGCTCTGGAAACACCATATATTTT
v_gene: TRBV9; d_gene: NA; j_gene: TRBJ1-5; abundance: once; CDR3aa: CASSPGRGPKDQPQHF; CDR3nt: TGTGCCAGCAGCCCAGGGAGGGGACCGAAAGATCAGCCCCAGCATTTT
v_gene: TRBV30; d_gene: TRBD1; j_gene: TRBJ1-5; abundance: few; CDR3aa: CAWSRDSHQPQHF; CDR3nt: TGTGCCTGGTCCCGGGACAGTCATCAGCCCCAGCATTTT
v_gene: TRBV13; d_gene: NA; j_gene: TRBJ2-1; abundance: NA; CDR3aa: CASSLWGGGSPGAHNEQFF; CDR3nt: TGTGCCAGCAGCTTGTGGGGGGGCGGGAGCCCCGGTGCGCACAATGAGCAGTTCTTC
v_gene: TRBV5-1; d_gene: NA; j_gene: TRBJ2-5; abundance: NA; CDR3aa: CASSLGDLQETQYF; CDR3nt: TGCGCCAGCAGCCTCGGAGACCTCCAAGAGACCCAGTACTTC
v_gene: TRBV18; d_gene: NA; j_gene: TRBJ1-4; abundance: NA; CDR3aa: CASSQDKGGSEKLFF; CDR3nt: TGTGCCAGCTCACAGGACAAAGGGGGGAGTGAAAAACTGTTTTTT
v_gene: TRBV29-1; d_gene: TRBD2; j_gene: TRBJ2-1; abundance: NA; CDR3aa: CSVSSGTTYNEQFF; CDR3nt: TGCAGCGTTTCCTCCGGGACTACCTACAATGAGCAGTTCTTC
v_gene: TRBV11-2; d_gene: NA; j_gene: TRBJ2-1; abundance: NA; CDR3aa: CASTARDEQFF; CDR3nt: TGTGCCAGCACCGCGAGGGATGAGCAGTTCTTC
v_gene: TRBV27; d_gene: NA; j_gene: TRBJ1-5; abundance: NA; CDR3aa: CASSLTVNQPQHF; CDR3nt: TGTGCCAGCAGTTTAACAGTCAATCAGCCCCAGCATTTT
v_gene: TRBV7-2; d_gene: TRBD1; j_gene: TRBJ2-4; abundance: NA; CDR3aa: CASSQGASKNIQYF; CDR3nt: TGTGCCAGCAGCCAGGGGGCATCCAAAAACATTCAGTACTTC
v_gene: TRBV27; d_gene: NA; j_gene: TRBJ1-2; abundance: NA; CDR3aa: CASSEMKNGYTF; CDR3nt: TGTGCCAGCAGCGAGATGAAAAATGGCTACACCTTC
v_gene: TRBV19; d_gene: TRBD1; j_gene: TRBJ1-1; abundance: NA; CDR3aa: CASSIPGGGTEAFF; CDR3nt: TGTGCCAGTAGTATACCAGGGGGCGGCACTGAAGCTTTCTTT
v_gene: TRBV19; d_gene: TRBD2; j_gene: TRBJ2-1; abundance: NA; CDR3aa: CATESRLAGVYEQFF; CDR3nt: TGTGCCACCGAATCCCGACTAGCGGGAGTCTATGAGCAGTTCTTC
v_gene: TRBV28; d_gene: NA; j_gene: TRBJ1-1; abundance: NA; CDR3aa: CATKLRNTEAFF; CDR3nt: TGTGCCACCAAACTTAGAAACACTGAAGCTTTCTTT
v_gene: TRBV27; d_gene: NA; j_gene: TRBJ1-6; abundance: once; CDR3aa: CASRREIDSPLHF; CDR3nt: TGTGCCAGCAGAAGGGAGATTGATTCACCCCTCCACTTT
v_gene: TRBV29-1; d_gene: TRBD2; j_gene: TRBJ2-3; abundance: few; CDR3aa: CSVNGYWGGRYVDTQYF; CDR3nt: TGCAGCGTTAACGGATATTGGGGAGGGCGGTATGTAGATACGCAGTATTTT
v_gene: TRBV6-5; d_gene: NA; j_gene: TRBJ1-1; abundance: NA; CDR3aa: CASKGTEAFF; CDR3nt: TGTGCCAGCAAAGGGACTGAAGCTTTCTTT
v_gene: TRBV27; d_gene: NA; j_gene: TRBJ1-1; abundance: NA; CDR3aa: CASSLSRDTEAFF; CDR3nt: TGTGCCAGCAGTTTAAGCAGAGACACTGAAGCTTTCTTT
v_gene: TRBV2; d_gene: NA; j_gene: TRBJ1-2; abundance: NA; CDR3aa: CASREETNSNYGYTF; CDR3nt: TGTGCCAGCAGGGAAGAAACTAATTCTAACTATGGCTACACCTTC
v_gene: TRBV5-1; d_gene: TRBD1; j_gene: TRBJ2-5; abundance: NA; CDR3aa: CASSGMTGGRGETQYF; CDR3nt: TGCGCCAGCAGCGGTATGACAGGGGGTAGGGGAGAGACCCAGTACTTC
v_gene: TRBV27; d_gene: NA; j_gene: TRBJ2-2; abundance: NA; CDR3aa: CASSFWATNTGELFF; CDR3nt: TGTGCCAGCAGTTTTTGGGCTACGAACACCGGGGAGCTGTTTTTT
v_gene: TRBV20-1; d_gene: NA; j_gene: TRBJ2-1; abundance: NA; CDR3aa: CSAPPSDEQFF; CDR3nt: TGCAGTGCTCCCCCGAGTGATGAGCAGTTCTTC
v_gene: TRBV7-9; d_gene: TRBD2; j_gene: TRBJ2-1; abundance: NA; CDR3aa: CASSSGTGIISSGRNEQFF; CDR3nt: TGTGCCAGCAGTTCCGGGACAGGGATAATTTCTAGCGGGAGGAATGAGCAGTTCTTC
v_gene: TRBV28; d_gene: TRBD2; j_gene: TRBJ2-7; abundance: NA; CDR3aa: CASSLATSGPYEQYF; CDR3nt: TGTGCCAGCAGTTTAGCTACTAGCGGGCCCTACGAGCAGTACTTC
v_gene: TRBV19; d_gene: TRBD1; j_gene: TRBJ1-2; abundance: NA; CDR3aa: CASRPGQPNYGYTF; CDR3nt: TGTGCCAGTAGACCGGGACAGCCTAACTATGGCTACACCTTC
v_gene: TRBV10-3; d_gene: NA; j_gene: TRBJ1-5; abundance: NA; CDR3aa: CAISESTLANQPQHF; CDR3nt: TGTGCCATCAGTGAGTCGACCCTGGCTAATCAGCCCCAGCATTTT
v_gene: TRBV6-5; d_gene: NA; j_gene: TRBJ1-5; abundance: NA; CDR3aa: CASSYSRDIYQPQHF; CDR3nt: TGTGCCAGCAGTTACTCCCGGGACATATATCAGCCCCAGCATTTT
v_gene: TRBV30; d_gene: NA; j_gene: TRBJ1-1; abundance: NA; CDR3aa: CAWSVRLANTEAFF; CDR3nt: TGTGCCTGGAGTGTAAGGTTGGCGAACACTGAAGCTTTCTTT
v_gene: TRBV7-9; d_gene: NA; j_gene: TRBJ1-1; abundance: NA; CDR3aa: CASSLLQLSLTEAFF; CDR3nt: TGTGCCAGCAGCTTGTTGCAGCTAAGTCTAACTGAAGCTTTCTTT
v_gene: TRBV28; d_gene: NA; j_gene: TRBJ2-7; abundance: NA; CDR3aa: CASSETGTYEQYF; CDR3nt: TGTGCCAGCAGTGAGACAGGCACCTACGAGCAGTACTTC